The present T cell receptor (beta chain) was sequenced within a study of blood T cell repertoires in COVID-19. Study as a whole: The United States, Italy and Spain were the sources of the acute and convalescent COVID-19 samples. T cells, B-cell-depleted T cells, or PBMCs supplied cDNA or gDNA.

Methods used by the authors: Estimates of nucleated cell counts were drawn from the amplification of reference gene primers. The protocol was immunoSEQ multiplex PCR, while the TCRdb copy is restricted to in-frame clones and leaves out a portion. Clonal size and the V and J genes are those of that table, whereas D and trimming came from the DNA. The data show roughly 84,000 clones, with 60% to 80% seen just once and 4% to 5% held by the top ten. This clone was observed many times. Germline V CDR1 and CDR2: SGDLS, YYNGEE. This CDR3 has 14 amino acids. J lost 0 bases, V lost 7 bases, and 7 bases had no gene match.

Sample: peripheral blood. The V and J genes are TRBV9 and TRBJ2-7; 7 bases fit TRBD2. This clonotype originated in a woman in her forties or fifties with acute or convalescent COVID-19. CDR3 bases: TGTGCCAGCTCGGTTAGGGAGGGCTCCTACGAGCAGTACTTC. This translates into CASSVREGSYEQYF.